Here is one TCR beta chain with its context. Sequenced by immunoSEQ multiplex PCR; TCRdb stores in-frame clones only, minus some. This table holds 150,000 to 190,000 clones, 80% to 90% found once. This record belongs to a study of blood T cell repertoires in COVID-19. Study background: The United States, Italy and Spain were the sources of the acute and convalescent COVID-19 samples.

The V end lost 7 bases, the J end lost 2 bases, and 10 bases lay between the germline ends. Per germline, CDR1 ENHRY and CDR2 SYGVKD. The CDR3 consists of 13 residues. The sequenced material came from peripheral blood. The genes are TRBV10-3 and TRBJ2-3; D is possibly TRBD2 (5 bases). The origin of this receptor is a woman in her sixties or seventies with COVID-19, enrolled during active disease. The CDR3 DNA is TGTGCCATCATGGGCGGGTCCACAGATACGCAGTATTTT. Translating gives CAIMGGSTDTQYF.